One sample yielded the 22 T cell receptor delta chains listed below, sequenced in a study of γδ T cells in repeated Plasmodium falciparum infection. TCRdb re-called clones from the multiplex PCR reads via CATT. The sample lists about 93,000 delta-chain clones, 0.75% to 1% occurring once. Flow sorting of PBMC yielded separate Vgamma9/Vdelta2+ and Vdelta2-negative gammadelta T cell populations for bulk repertoire analysis. Sequencing used gamma-delta T cells from blood. The receptors derive from a pool of human donors (malaria-infected and uninfected, not separated).

This clone was counted a few times. Translating this DNA gives a protein that differs at residue 17 from the TCRdb one, which belongs to a much larger clone; a read error is likely, and the protein shown is this translation. The J gene is uncalled and the V gene is TRDV1; the listed D gene, TRDD3, was not tested against the DNA. The CDR3 consists of 18 residues. The germline V gene has CDR1 TSWWSYY and CDR2 QGS. DNA for the CDR3: TGTGCTCTTGGGGACCACGAACTGGGGGATAGTGGAAACGATAAACTCACCTTT. Amino acids: CALGDHELGDSGNDKLTF.

The table lists this clone with a few counts. Only one base separates this from a far larger clonotype, so it likely reflects a read error. The same CDR3 also results from other DNA sequences found in this sample. The chain employs TRDV1 and TRDJ1; possible D gene TRDD3, 6 bases. Germline loops: CDR1 TSWWSYY, CDR2 QGS. The CDR3 covers 15 residues. The CDR3 loop reads CALGEAAGVPNKLIF. The CDR3 DNA reads TGTGCTCTTGGGGAAGCGGCTGGGGTCCCGAATAAACTCATCTTC.

On this clone: The TCRdb record carries a much larger clone's protein, which differs from this DNA's translation at residue 5; a read error is the likely cause, and the protein listed here is the DNA translation. The chain has TRDV1 and TRDJ1; TRDD3 matches at 9 bases. CDR3 length equals 22 residues. V shed 4 bases, J shed 1 base, and the junction held 25 bases outside the gene matches. CDR1 is TSWWSYY and CDR2 is QGS in the germline V gene. The DNA of the CDR3 is TGTGCTCTTGGGGGACTAAAGGCCTCCTTGGCTGGGGGATTCACCTGCACCGATAAACTCATCTTT. This translates into CALGGLKASLAGGFTCTDKLIF.

This clone has a handful of counts. This DNA's translation and the protein TCRdb lists, from a much larger clone, do not match at residue 11, likely due to a read error; the protein shown is translated from the DNA. The rearrangement links TRDV1 to TRDJ1; a possible D gene is TRDD3 (6 bases). This CDR3 has 14 residues. Germline V gene sequence: CDR1 TSWWSYY, CDR2 QGS. V was pared by 5 bases and J by 10 bases, with 20 bases between. The CDR3 spells CALGIPWGSGRLIF. CDR3 bases: TGTGCTCTTGGGATTCCTTGGGGATCTGGTAGACTCATCTTT.

Regarding this clone: TCRdb has a much larger clone's protein, which differs at residue 10 from the translation of this DNA, likely because of a read error; what is shown is the protein translated from the DNA. This rearrangement joins TRDV2 to TRDJ3, with D perhaps matching TRDD3 (6 bases). The J gene, left out of TCRdb, was set here by checking the DNA against germline. This CDR3 is 19 amino acids long. Germline V gene sequence: CDR1 GEAIGNYY, CDR2 EKD. The ends were cut back, 1 base at V and 0 bases at J, with 15 bases in the middle. The DNA for the CDR3 is TGTGCCTGTGACACTGGGGGCCTGAGGGACTCCTGGGACACCCGACAGATGTTTTTC. Translating it yields CACDTGGLRDSWDTRQMFF.

This clone was seen many times. This is likely an artifact of a read error, given a far larger clone one base away. The same CDR3 is also encoded by other DNA sequences in this sample. The genes are TRDV2 and TRDJ1, with 7 positions matching TRDD3. In germline, CDR1 is GEAIGNYY, CDR2 EKD. This CDR3 is built from 15 residues. CDR3 loop: CACDTVGGSKDKLIF. The CDR3 bases are TGTGCCTGCGACACCGTGGGGGGATCTAAAGATAAACTCATCTTT.

The table lists this clone with a few counts. The protein TCRdb lists belongs to a much larger clone and differs from this DNA's translation at residue 9, which points to a read error; the protein shown is made from the DNA. The chain carries TRDV2 and TRDJ1, with 8 bases fitting TRDD3. No J segment appears in TCRdb, so it was assigned here by matching the sequence to germline. CDR1 and CDR2 (germline): GEAIGNYY, EKD. The CDR3 runs 13 residues. After removal of 6 bases from V and 6 bases from J, the junction contained 8 bases not matched to a gene. The chain's CDR3 is CACQLGGGNKLIF. For the CDR3, the DNA is TGTGCCTGTCAACTGGGGGGGGGCAATAAACTCATCTTT.

This clone appeared many times. A far bigger clonotype differs at one base, so this is likely a read error. Distinct nucleotide sequences in the sample also encode this CDR3. J is TRDJ1 and V is TRDV2, with TRDD3 identical over 9 bases. TCRdb is silent on the J gene; assignment here came from matching the DNA to germline. CDR1 and CDR2 from the germline V gene are GEAIGNYY and EKD. V dropped 3 bases and J dropped 0; count of bases not matched to a gene: 7. The CDR3 extends over 16 amino acids. CDR3: CACDVLGDTNTDKLIF. Written as DNA, the CDR3 is TGTGCCTGTGACGTACTGGGGGACACGAACACCGATAAACTCATCTTT.

About this clone: The TCRdb record carries a much larger clone's protein, which differs from this DNA's translation at residue 10; a read error is the likely cause, and the protein listed here is the DNA translation. The CDR3 nucleotides are TGTGCTCTTGGGGTACCAATTCCTGGGTGGGGGATGAGAAGCGATAAACTCATCTTT. It specifies CALGVPIPGWGMRSDKLIF. The chain couples TRDV1 to TRDJ1, with 8 bases identical to TRDD3. V trimming: 4 bases; J trimming: 4 bases; junction bases outside the gene matches: 20. The CDR3 runs to 19 residues. Germline loops: CDR1 TSWWSYY, CDR2 QGS.

In regard to this clone: A read error may explain this, as a much larger clone is one base away. Within the sample, other DNA sequences also encode this same CDR3. The chain links TRDV1 to TRDJ3, with D perhaps matching TRDD3 (5 bases). TCRdb does not report a J gene; here it was assigned by matching the DNA to germline references. Per germline, CDR1 TSWWSYY and CDR2 QGS. The CDR3 consists of 30 residues. V was cut by 4 bases and J by 0 bases, with 49 bases left in between. CDR3 amino acids: CALGGPAFRHPQKQLHTGGLSSWDTRQMFF. The CDR3 DNA reads TGTGCTCTTGGGGGACCGGCCTTTCGACATCCCCAAAAACAACTCCATACTGGAGGATTGAGCTCCTGGGACACCCGACAGATGTTTTTC.

This clone was counted between two and nine times. This DNA's translation and the protein TCRdb lists, from a much larger clone, do not match at residue 12, likely due to a read error; the protein shown is translated from the DNA. The chain joins TRDV1 to TRDJ1; 9 bases match TRDD3. Trimming removed 1 base from V and 0 bases from J; junction bases left unmatched: 15. Germline assignment: CDR1 TSWWSYY and CDR2 QGS. The CDR3 loop spans 20 amino acids. The CDR3 region has the DNA TGTGCTCTTGGGGAACAGTGGCCTACCTGGGGGATGAGGTACACCGATAAACTCATCTTT. Amino acids: CALGEQWPTWGMRYTDKLIF.

Points on this clone: It is likely a read error: a sequence one base away is far more abundant. Within the sample, other DNA sequences also encode this same CDR3. V gene TRDV2 was called; the J gene was not; the DNA was not used to check the table's D call, TRDD3. This CDR3 region has 20 residues. CDR1 and CDR2 from the germline V gene are GEAIGNYY and EKD. The CDR3 here is CACDTLVLGDTRKDTDKLIF. In nucleotides, the CDR3 is TGTGCCTGTGACACCCTGGTACTGGGGGATACGCGGAAGGACACCGATAAACTCATCTTC.

The sample holds a few counts of this clone. For this DNA, TCRdb reports the protein of a much larger clone, which diverges at residue 8, most likely from a read error; the protein presented here is translated directly from the DNA. The rearrangement joins TRDV1 to TRDJ1; TRDD3 agrees at 8 bases. Germline CDR1 reads TSWWSYY; CDR2 reads QGS. V was clipped by 0 bases and J by 11 bases; unmatched bases: 14. The CDR3 covers 16 residues. CDR3 amino acids: CALGELACRTGGRLIF. The CDR3 nucleotides read TGTGCTCTTGGGGAACTCGCGTGCCGTACTGGGGGCCGCCTCATCTTT.

In the case of this clone: Since a far larger clone is one base different, this is likely a read error. This sample also contains other DNA sequences that code for the same CDR3. The J gene went uncalled, whereas the V gene is TRDV2; TRDD3, the table's D call, was not compared with the DNA. This CDR3 is 14 amino acids long. Germline values: CDR1 GEAIGNYY, CDR2 EKD. The CDR3 coding sequence is TGTGCCTGTGACACCCTGGGGGATACAGCACAGCTCTTCTTT. The encoded protein is CACDTLGDTAQLFF.

Worth noting for this clone: The protein that TCRdb holds for this DNA derives from a much larger clone and differs from the translated DNA at residue 16, which likely indicates a read error; the protein shown here is translated from the DNA. This chain links TRDV2 with TRDJ3, with TRDD3 matching 12 bases. Matching the DNA to germline supplied the J gene, which TCRdb does not give. The CDR3 covers 19 residues. Germline V gene data show CDR1 as GEAIGNYY and CDR2 as EKD. The DNA for the CDR3 is TGTGCCTGTGATTCTCTGGGGGATACGAGCTCCTGGGACACCCGACGGATGTTTTTC. Translating gives CACDSLGDTSSWDTRRMFF.

This clone was seen more than once but under ten times. A read error is likely here: a far larger clone is one base away. Other nucleotide sequences in the sample specify the same CDR3. CDR3 sequence: CACDPSRTGGYPDKLIF. The CDR3 coding sequence is TGTGCCTGTGACCCGTCACGCACGGGGGGATACCCCGATAAACTCATCTTT. V usage is TRDV2 and J usage is TRDJ1; the match to TRDD3 covers 9 bases. Because TCRdb records no J gene, it was assigned here through a match of the DNA to germline. The CDR3 is 17 amino acids. Germline V CDR1 and CDR2: GEAIGNYY, EKD. V lost 3 bases, J lost 3 bases, and 13 bases stayed unmatched.

This clone was detected only a few times. The protein TCRdb lists belongs to a much larger clone and differs from this DNA's translation at residue 17, which points to a read error; the protein shown is made from the DNA. The V segment is TRDV2, and no J call was made; the D call of TRDD3 is as the table states it, not checked on the DNA. From germline, CDR1 is GEAIGNYY and CDR2 EKD. The length of the CDR3 is 19 residues. This chain's CDR3 is CACDTGTGGPPLYTDKHIF. The CDR3 nucleotides are TGTGCCTGTGACACGGGTACTGGGGGACCTCCTTTGTACACCGATAAACACATCTTT.

Concerning this clone itself: With a far larger clone one base away, a read error is the likely cause. This specimen includes other DNA sequences encoding the same CDR3. The V gene is listed as TRDV2; no J gene was called; TRDD3, the D gene given by the table, was not confirmed from the DNA. Germline CDR1 GEAIGNYY, CDR2 EKD. The CDR3 has 19 residues. The DNA for the CDR3 is TGTGCCTGTGACACCGTAGCGGTACTGGGGTCCCATTTGACAGCACAGCTCTTCTTT. It is translated as CACDTVAVLGSHLTAQLFF.

This clone was detected ten times or more. The TCRdb record carries a much larger clone's protein, which differs from this DNA's translation at residue 8; a read error is the likely cause, and the protein listed here is the DNA translation. V gene TRDV2 combines with J gene TRDJ2; D is perhaps TRDD3 (5 bases). Germline V lookup: CDR1 GEAIGNYY, CDR2 EKD. Trimming took 3 bases from V and 7 from J, leaving 14 bases between them. This CDR3 is 14 amino acids long. This CDR3 reads CACDPIRGRAQLFF. Here the CDR3 DNA reads TGTGCCTGTGACCCAATACGGGGAAGAGCACAACTCTTCTTT.

Note on this clone: This DNA's translation differs at residue 13 from TCRdb's protein, which comes from a much larger clone; a read error is likely, and the protein shown is translated from the DNA. The J gene has no call, while the V gene is TRDV2. The CDR3 has 14 residues. Germline lookup yields CDR1 GEAIGNYY and CDR2 EKD. The CDR3 DNA follows: TGTGCCTGTGACACAGTAATGTCGGGATCTGAACTCACCTTT. Translation gives CACDTVMSGSELTF.

This clone turned up a few times. TCRdb's protein, taken from a much larger clone, differs from this DNA's translation at residue 13, likely owing to a read error; the protein displayed comes from the DNA. The chain carries TRDV2 and TRDJ3; TRDD3 agrees at 9 bases. Germline V gene lookup returns CDR1 GEAIGNYY and CDR2 EKD. The CDR3 consists of 19 residues. This CDR3 is CACDTAGGYSSWNTRQMFF. The CDR3 coding sequence is TGTGCCTGTGACACCGCCGGGGGATACAGCTCCTGGAACACCCGACAGATGTTTTTC.

This clone was observed a handful of times. TCRdb pairs this DNA with a much larger clone's protein that differs at residue 12, likely a read error; the protein shown was translated from the DNA. The chain recombines TRDV1 with TRDJ1; perhaps TRDD2 as D (6 bases). The J gene was missing in TCRdb and was found by matching the end of the DNA to germline. The germline gives CDR1 TSWWSYY, CDR2 QGS. Trimming left V 2 bases short and J 0 bases short, with 22 bases between. The CDR3 loop spans 19 amino acids. CDR3 nucleotide sequence: TGTGCTCTTGGGGAATGCGTCCTACCGAGTACTGCTGACACCGATAAACTCATCTTT. Translating it yields CALGECVLPSTADTDKLIF.